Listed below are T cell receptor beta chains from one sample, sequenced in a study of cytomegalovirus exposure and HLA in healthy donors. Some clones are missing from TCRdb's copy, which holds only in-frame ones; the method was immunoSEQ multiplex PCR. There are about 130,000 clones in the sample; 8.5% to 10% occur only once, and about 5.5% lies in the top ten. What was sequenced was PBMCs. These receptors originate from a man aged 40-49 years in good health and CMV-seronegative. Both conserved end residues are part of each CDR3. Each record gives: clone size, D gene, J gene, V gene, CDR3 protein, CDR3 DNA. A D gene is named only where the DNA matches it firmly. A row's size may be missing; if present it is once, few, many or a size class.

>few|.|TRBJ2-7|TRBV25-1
CASSEYTGPSYEQYF
TGTGCCAGCAGTGAATACACAGGGCCATCGTACGAGCAGTACTTC
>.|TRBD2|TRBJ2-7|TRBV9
CASSVTSGQSSYEQYF
TGTGCCAGCAGTGTTACTAGCGGCCAGAGCTCCTACGAGCAGTACTTC
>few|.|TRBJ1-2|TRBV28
CASSLTGGRGYGYTF
TGTGCCAGCAGTTTAACAGGAGGCAGGGGTTATGGCTACACCTTC
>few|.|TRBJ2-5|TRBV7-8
CASSLVARRQTQYF
TGTGCCAGCAGCTTAGTGGCCAGGAGGCAGACCCAGTACTTC
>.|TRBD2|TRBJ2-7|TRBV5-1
CASSSVIAGGFYEQYF
TGCGCCAGCAGCTCCGTCATAGCGGGGGGTTTCTACGAGCAGTACTTC
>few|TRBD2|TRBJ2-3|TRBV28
CASSSGTSGRFTDTQYF
TGTGCCAGCAGCTCAGGGACTAGCGGCAGATTCACAGATACGCAGTATTTT
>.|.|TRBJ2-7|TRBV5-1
CASSPDSYFYEQYF
TGCGCCAGCAGCCCAGACAGCTACTTCTACGAGCAGTACTTC
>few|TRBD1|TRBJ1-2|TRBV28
CASSSDRAGWEGYTF
TGTGCCAGCAGTTCGGACAGGGCGGGATGGGAAGGCTACACCTTC
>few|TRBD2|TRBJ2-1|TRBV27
CASSPGTSGGNEQFF
TGTGCCAGCAGTCCCGGGACTAGCGGGGGGAATGAGCAGTTCTTC
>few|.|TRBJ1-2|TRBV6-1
CASSARASADYGYTF
TGTGCCAGCAGTGCGAGAGCCAGCGCGGACTATGGCTACACCTTC
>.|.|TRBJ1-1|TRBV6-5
CAGSYFQNTEAFF
TGTGCCGGCAGTTACTTCCAGAACACTGAAGCTTTCTTT
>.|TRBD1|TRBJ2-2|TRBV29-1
CSVVEGAAGELFF
TGCAGCGTTGTAGAGGGGGCCGCCGGGGAGCTGTTTTTT
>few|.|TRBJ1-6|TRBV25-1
CASSEPGIYNSPLHF
TGTGCCAGCAGTGAGCCCGGGATATATAATTCACCCCTCCACTTT
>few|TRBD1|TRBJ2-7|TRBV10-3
CAISDPGGVYEQYF
TGTGCCATCAGTGACCCAGGGGGCGTATACGAGCAGTACTTC
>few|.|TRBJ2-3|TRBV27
CASSFNTDTQYF
TGTGCCAGCAGTTTCAACACAGATACGCAGTATTTT
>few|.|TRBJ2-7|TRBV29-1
CSVEGQGQYEQYF
TGCAGCGTTGAGGGCCAGGGTCAATACGAGCAGTACTTC
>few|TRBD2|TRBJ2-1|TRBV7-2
CASSLGGLAVREQFF
TGTGCCAGCAGCTTAGGAGGACTAGCGGTCCGTGAGCAGTTCTTC
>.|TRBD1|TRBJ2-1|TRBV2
CASKPGQGGNEQFF
TGTGCCAGCAAACCGGGACAGGGGGGCAATGAGCAGTTCTTC
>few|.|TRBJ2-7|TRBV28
CASRSGVYEQYF
TGTGCCAGCAGGTCCGGGGTCTACGAGCAGTACTTC
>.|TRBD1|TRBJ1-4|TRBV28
CASSRDSLATNEKLFF
TGTGCCAGCAGTCGGGACAGTCTTGCAACTAATGAAAAACTGTTTTTT
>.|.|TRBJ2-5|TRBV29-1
CSVAIQETQYF
TGCAGCGTTGCCATCCAAGAGACCCAGTACTTC
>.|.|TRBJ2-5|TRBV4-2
CASQQGRMAQETQYF
TGTGCCAGCCAACAGGGACGCATGGCACAAGAGACCCAGTACTTC
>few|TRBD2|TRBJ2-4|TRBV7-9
CASSFSGGLIAKNIQYF
TGTGCCAGCAGCTTCAGCGGGGGCCTAATAGCCAAAAACATTCAGTACTTC
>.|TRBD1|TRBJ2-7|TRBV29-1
CSGSTGDHEQYF
TGCAGCGGAAGTACAGGGGACCACGAGCAGTACTTC
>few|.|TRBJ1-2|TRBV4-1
CASSPLSGGLYGYTF
TGCGCCAGCAGCCCCCTGAGCGGGGGCCTCTATGGCTACACCTTC
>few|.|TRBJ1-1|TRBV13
CASSLGQGYTEAFF
TGTGCCAGCAGCCTAGGGCAGGGGTACACTGAAGCTTTCTTT